This TCR beta chain derives from a study of beta chain features in type 1 diabetes. Study outcomes and limitations: The analysis here could not establish whether HLA type shapes TCRB rearrangement.

The study reverse transcribed the entire isolated RNA, so it sequenced expressed TCRB transcripts. Some clones are missing from TCRdb's copy, which holds only in-frame ones; the method was immunoSEQ multiplex PCR. The table records approximately 170,000 clones, 7.5% to 10% of them present only once. This clone has only a few counts. Its antigen is not identified. The CDR3 length is 16 residues. V lost 4 bases and J lost 1; bases outside the gene matches: 4. Per germline, CDR1 SGHDT and CDR2 YYEEEE. This clonotype was sampled from a woman younger than 30 in good health. V is TRBV5-6 and J is TRBJ2-2; 10 bases align to TRBD2. Source material: central memory CD4+ T cells from blood. The CDR3 spells CASSPGLAENTGELFF. CDR3 sequence (DNA): TGTGCCAGCAGCCCAGGACTAGCGGAGAACACCGGGGAGCTGTTTTTT. Together with reference TRBV5-6 and TRBJ2-2, the CDR3 gives the full variable domain: DAGVTQSPTHLIKTRGQQVTLRCSPKSGHDTVSWYQQALGQGPQFIFQYYEEEERQRGNFPDRFSGHQFPNYSSELNVNALLLGDSALYLCASSPGLAENTGELFFGEGSRLTVL.